The T cell receptor (beta chain) described here comes from a study of blood T cell repertoires in COVID-19. About the research overall: Samples came from the United States, Italy and Spain, spanning acute and convalescent COVID-19. The analysed material was cDNA or gDNA that came from T cells, B-cell-depleted T cells, or PBMCs.

Germline CDR1 reads ENHRY; CDR2 reads SYGVKD. The trim removed 10 bases at V and 0 bases at J, leaving 7 bases unmatched. The CDR3 contains 15 residues. Patients from Seattle were sampled longitudinally, starting during active infection. Per the original data handling: Reference gene primer amplification gave estimated nucleated cell counts. Method: immunoSEQ multiplex PCR; TCRdb's copy keeps in-frame clones and lacks some. The V and J calls and clone size come from that table; D and trimming were worked out from the DNA. Among about 160,000 clones listed, more than 65% were seen once. The TCR was taken from a woman in her sixties with COVID-19, enrolled during active disease. This chain links TRBV10-3 with TRBJ2-7; 12 bases line up with TRBD2. Sequenced: peripheral blood. The CDR3 spells CATGLAGTGSYEQYF. CDR3 in DNA: TGTGCCACCGGACTAGCGGGGACCGGCTCCTACGAGCAGTACTTC.